The clone carrying this T cell receptor beta chain was picked up many times. The target antigen is unknown. Using its own MiXCR run on the reads, TCRdb lists one record per CDR3 protein. The sample shows approximately 89,000 distinct CDR3 sequences, roughly a quarter of them seen only once. Trimming stripped 10 bases from V and 4 bases from J, with 13 bases between. Germline values: CDR1 MNHEY, CDR2 SVGAGI. The CDR3 length is 12 residues. These data are taken from a study of T cell repertoires in cytomegalovirus infection. In the study overall: Peptides in the study included HLA-C-restricted and HLA-B-restricted CMV epitopes.

Study results and caveats: Cumulated frequencies of public TCR beta families served to identify carriers of CMV plus the relevant HLA. HLA-C-restricted CMV clonotypes gave the most frequent clonotype in two of eight donors.

The rearrangement links TRBV6-5 to TRBJ1-1; a weak D match, TRBD1 (5 bases). This TCR was sampled from a human donor in good health (CMV status not recorded). Some clones in this sample may be carry-over from other donors' samples. Sample: CD8+ T cells from cultured PBMCs, taken from culture after CMV antigen stimulation. The CDR3 DNA sequence: TGTGCCACCCGGGAGGGGTCCACTGAAGCTTTCTTT. Its protein product is CATREGSTEAFF.